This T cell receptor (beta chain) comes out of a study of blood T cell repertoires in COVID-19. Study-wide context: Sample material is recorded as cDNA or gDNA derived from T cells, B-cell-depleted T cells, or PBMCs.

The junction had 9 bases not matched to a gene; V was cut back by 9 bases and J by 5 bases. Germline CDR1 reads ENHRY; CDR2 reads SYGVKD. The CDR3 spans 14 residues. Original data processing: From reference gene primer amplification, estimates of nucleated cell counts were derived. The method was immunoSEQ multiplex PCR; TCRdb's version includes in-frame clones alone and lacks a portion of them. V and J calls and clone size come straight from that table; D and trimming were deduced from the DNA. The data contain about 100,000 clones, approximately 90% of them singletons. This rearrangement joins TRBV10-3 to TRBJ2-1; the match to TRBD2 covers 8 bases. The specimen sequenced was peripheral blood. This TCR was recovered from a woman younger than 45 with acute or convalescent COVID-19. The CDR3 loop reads CAIKRESAHNEQFF. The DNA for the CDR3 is TGTGCCATAAAGCGGGAGAGCGCGCACAATGAGCAGTTCTTC.